The next 2 T cell receptor beta chains were all read from a single sample in a study of OX40 agonist ivuxolimab in advanced cancers. Assay: immunoSEQ multiplex PCR; the TCRdb copy retains only in-frame clones and omits some. The repertoire holds about 62,000 clones, roughly 87% seen once, with 5.5% in the top ten. Sequenced material: CD4+ or CD8+ T cells sorted from blood, taken in a trial of the OX40 agonist ivuxolimab. These receptors originate from an adult with an advanced solid tumor such as melanoma, head and neck, liver or kidney cancer.

This clone was observed a handful of times. The rearrangement joins TRBV28 to TRBJ2-7, with 12 bases fitting TRBD1. After removal of 3 bases from V and 5 bases from J, the junction contained 8 bases not matched to a gene. Germline V gives CDR1 MDHEN, CDR2 SYDVKM. This CDR3 has 16 residues. CDR3 region: CASSLAGTGGINEQYF. The CDR3 DNA reads TGTGCCAGCAGTTTGGCCGGGACAGGGGGCATCAACGAGCAGTACTTC.

The J gene is TRBJ1-6, the V gene TRBV5-1; the D gene is possibly TRBD1 (5 bases). From germline, CDR1 is SGHRS and CDR2 YFSETQ. V lost 0 bases to trimming and J lost 10 bases, with 14 bases between them. This CDR3 has 15 amino acids. The CDR3 here is CASSLAGGTGSPLHF. For the CDR3, the DNA is TGCGCCAGCAGCTTGGCCGGGGGAACGGGCTCACCCCTCCACTTT.